A single sample gave rise to the 28 T cell receptor beta chains below, sequenced in a study of T cell responses to AZD1222 COVID-19 vaccine. Data came from immunoSEQ multiplex PCR; TCRdb stores just in-frame clones and leaves some out. The table lists about 120,000 clones, around 94% of them singletons. The sample in question was peripheral blood, obtained on day 0 of AZD1222 vaccination. These TCRs come from an adult in good health.

V gene TRBV5-1 combines with J gene TRBJ2-5; 11 bases align to TRBD1. CDR1 SGHRS and CDR2 YFSETQ come from the germline V gene. The length of the CDR3 is 14 residues. V dropped 3 bases and J dropped 4; count of bases not matched to a gene: 2. The DNA of the CDR3 is TGCGCCAGCAGCTGGACAGGGGGCAGAGAGACCCAGTACTTC. Translating gives CASSWTGGRETQYF.

The CDR3 DNA is TGCGCCAGCAGCGGGCGTACTAGCGGGGCGGGGTACGAGCAGTACTTC. Translation: CASSGRTSGAGYEQYF. The rearrangement uses TRBV5-1 and TRBJ2-7; TRBD2 matches at 10 bases. Germline CDR1 SGHRS, CDR2 YFSETQ. Germline trimming cut 4 bases from V and 4 bases from J; bases unmatched to any gene: 11. The CDR3 covers 16 residues. Combining the CDR3 with reference TRBV5-1 and TRBJ2-7 gives the whole variable domain KAGVTQTPRYLIKTRGQQVTLSCSPISGHRSVSWYQQTPGQGLQFLFEYFSETQRNKGNFPGRFSGRQFSNSRSEMNVSTLELGDSALYLCASSGRTSGAGYEQYFGPGTRLTVT.

This clone came up once. This chain joins TRBV11-2 and TRBJ1-3, with TRBD1 matching 9 bases. CDR3 size: 15 residues. J lost 8 bases, V lost 0 bases, and 5 bases had no gene match. The germline CDR1 and CDR2 sequences are SGHAT and FQNNGV. The CDR3 DNA reads as TGTGCCAGCAGCTTAGATTACAGGGGGCCATACACCATATATTTT. This translates into CASSLDYRGPYTIYF.

This chain uses TRBV28 with TRBJ1-5, with a weak D call TRBD1 (5 bases). CDR1 and CDR2 (germline): MDHEN, SYDVKM. This CDR3 comprises 17 residues. V was cut by 1 base and J by 4 bases, with 17 bases left in between. In DNA form, the CDR3 reads TGTGCCAGCAGTTTATCAGGGCTAGTGGCGTGGAATCAGCCCCAGCATTTT. It is translated as CASSLSGLVAWNQPQHF.

The chain has TRBV3-1 (or the pseudogene TRBV3-2) and TRBJ2-7; either TRBD1 or TRBD2 may fit D (5 bases each). CDR3 size: 15 residues. Germline CDR1 and CDR2: LGHDT and YNNKEL (reference sequence). The germline V and J ends were trimmed by 4 bases and 0 bases, with 13 bases remaining between them. The CDR3 loop is CASSPGPIHSYEQYF. The DNA for the CDR3 is TGTGCCAGCAGCCCGGGACCCATACACTCCTACGAGCAGTACTTC.

The genes are TRBV3-1 (or the pseudogene TRBV3-2) and TRBJ1-2; the D gene is possibly TRBD1 (5 bases). The CDR3 length is 17 residues. Germline values: CDR1 LGHDT, CDR2 YNNKEL (reference sequence). The germline V and J ends were trimmed by 0 bases and 6 bases, with 20 bases remaining between them. The DNA of the CDR3 is TGTGCCAGCAGCCAAGATCTGGCGACTCCCGGGGACGATGGCTACACCTTC. Protein sequence: CASSQDLATPGDDGYTF.

The genes are TRBV30 and TRBJ2-3; 11 nucleotides agree with TRBD2. CDR3 size: 15 residues. J gave up 2 bases and V 5 bases, and 6 bases lay outside the gene matches. Germline lookup yields CDR1 GTSNPN and CDR2 SVGIG (reference sequence). The CDR3 nucleotides read TGTGCCTGGGCAAAACTAGCGGGGGCCACAGATACGCAGTATTTT. This encodes CAWAKLAGATDTQYF.

This chain connects TRBV27 to TRBJ2-2; no reliable D call. Germline-derived CDR1 and CDR2 are MNHEY and SMNVEV (reference sequence). CDR3 length equals 13 residues. The germline V and J ends were trimmed by 8 bases and 7 bases, with 14 bases remaining between them. This CDR3 reads CASGAYRNGELFF. The CDR3 nucleotides are TGTGCCAGCGGCGCGTATAGAAACGGGGAGCTGTTTTTT.

The chain couples TRBV7-9 to TRBJ1-4; a weak D match, TRBD1 (5 bases). The CDR3 sequence is 18 residues long. CDR1 is SEHNR and CDR2 is FQNEAQ in the germline V gene (reference sequence). V was pared by 4 bases and J by 1 base, with 19 bases between. CDR3 DNA sequence: TGTGCCAGCAGCTCCGAAGCGGAGGGGCAAGGAACTAATGAAAAACTGTTTTTT. This gives the protein CASSSEAEGQGTNEKLFF.

V and J are TRBV6-5 and TRBJ2-1; D might be TRBD1 (6 bases). CDR3 length equals 15 residues. V was shortened by 7 bases and J by 7 bases, with 20 bases between the two germline ends. Germline V gene sequence: CDR1 MNHEY, CDR2 SVGAGI. The CDR3 here is CASTTRTVIGNEQFF. The CDR3 nucleotides are TGTGCCAGCACTACCCGGACAGTAATAGGGAATGAGCAGTTCTTC.

V is TRBV3-1 (or the pseudogene TRBV3-2) and J is TRBJ1-4, with D possibly TRBD1 on 5 matching bases. Trimming cost V 5 bases and J 7 bases, with 20 bases left between them. Germline assignment: CDR1 LGHDT and CDR2 YNNKEL (reference sequence). This CDR3 is 16 amino acids long. CDR3 sequence: CASSKGVRGVVEKLFF. The CDR3 DNA reads TGTGCCAGCAGCAAAGGGGTGAGGGGAGTTGTTGAAAAACTGTTTTTT.

The V gene is TRBV28, the J gene TRBJ1-5; D call uncertain. With 7 bases removed from V and 4 bases from J, the gap between germline ends came to 11 bases. The germline V gene encodes CDR1 MDHEN and CDR2 SYDVKM. The CDR3 extends over 13 amino acids. The CDR3: CASISEGNQPQHF. For the CDR3, the DNA is TGTGCCAGCATTTCCGAGGGAAATCAGCCCCAGCATTTT. Variable domain in full (rest from reference TRBV28 and TRBJ1-5): DVKVTQSSRYLVKRTGEKVFLECVQDMDHENMFWYRQDPGLGLRLIYFSYDVKMKEKGDIPEGYSVSREKKERFSLILESASTNQTSMYLCASISEGNQPQHFGDGTRLSIL.

The rearrangement uses TRBV5-1 and TRBJ2-2; the match to TRBD2 covers 13 bases. The CDR3 runs to 18 residues. V lost 1 base and J lost 0; bases outside the gene matches: 3. The germline V gene has CDR1 SGHRS and CDR2 YFSETQ. CDR3 DNA: TGCGCCAGCAGCTTGATGGGACTAGCGGGAACGAACACCGGGGAGCTGTTTTTT. This codes for CASSLMGLAGTNTGELFF.

The rearrangement links TRBV5-6 to TRBJ1-2, with 8 bases identical to TRBD1. Germline V gene lookup returns CDR1 SGHDT and CDR2 YYEEEE. The CDR3 is made up of 16 amino acids. V shed 2 bases, J shed 3 bases, and the junction held 9 bases outside the gene matches. CDR3 DNA sequence: TGTGCCAGCAGCTTCCCAGGGGGCGACTACTACTATGGCTACACCTTC. Translated, it gives CASSFPGGDYYYGYTF.

The chain links TRBV5-6 to TRBJ2-7; TRBD2 matches 16 bases. J lost 7 bases, V lost 4 bases, and 8 bases had no gene match. The CDR3 has 16 amino acids. The V gene's germline CDR1 is SGHDT and CDR2 YYEEEE. CDR3 nucleotides: TGTGCCAGCAGCCCCAAATTGGGACTAGCGGGAGGGGAGCAGTACTTC. Translated: CASSPKLGLAGGEQYF. Full variable domain (rest looked up from reference TRBV5-6 and TRBJ2-7): DAGVTQSPTHLIKTRGQQVTLRCSPKSGHDTVSWYQQALGQGPQFIFQYYEEEERQRGNFPDRFSGHQFPNYSSELNVNALLLGDSALYLCASSPKLGLAGGEQYFGPGTRLTVT.

The chain uses TRBV7-6 and TRBJ1-5; D ambiguous. Trimming shortened V by 5 bases and J by 4 bases, and 9 bases separated the two germline ends. The CDR3 totals 13 residues. Germline V CDR1 and CDR2: SGHVS, FNYEAQ. CDR3 nucleotide sequence: TGTGCCAGCAGCGTCCAGTTAAATCAGCCCCAGCATTTT. It is translated as CASSVQLNQPQHF.

The V call is TRBV25-1, the J call TRBJ1-1; D is ambiguous. The CDR3 covers 11 residues. Germline V gene sequence: CDR1 MGHDK, CDR2 SYGVNS. Trimming left V 8 bases short and J 5 bases short, with 9 bases between. CDR3 coding DNA: TGTGCCAGCGAGGGAAGGACTGAAGCTTTCTTT. Its translation is CASEGRTEAFF.

This chain uses TRBV12-3 or TRBV12-4 with TRBJ2-7; D unresolved. The CDR3 spans 13 residues. V lost 6 bases and J 3 bases, leaving 12 bases between the germline ends. The CDR3 DNA follows: TGTGCCAGCAGGGCTTCGGACCTCTACGAGCAGTACTTC. Its translation: CASRASDLYEQYF.

The chain combines TRBV28 with TRBJ1-2; D unresolved. Germline lookup yields CDR1 MDHEN and CDR2 SYDVKM. V was cut by 7 bases and J by 4 bases, with 25 bases left in between. CDR3 length: 17 amino acids. This chain's CDR3 is CASTNPIETRSLYGYTF. In nucleotides, the CDR3 is TGTGCCAGCACTAACCCCATCGAAACGCGGTCACTCTATGGCTACACCTTC.

The chain links TRBV27 to TRBJ1-2; a possible D gene is TRBD1 (5 bases). This CDR3 has 13 residues. CDR1 and CDR2 from the germline V gene are MNHEY and SMNVEV (reference sequence). The ends were cut back, 6 bases at V and 1 base at J, with 9 bases in the middle. The DNA for the CDR3 is TGTGCCAGCAGGCCGGGGGATAACTATGGCTACACCTTC. Its protein is CASRPGDNYGYTF.

The chain has TRBV5-1 and TRBJ2-7; D gene uncertain. The length of the CDR3 is 12 residues. Deletions cut 4 bases from V and 3 bases from J, with 8 bases between. CDR1 and CDR2 (germline): SGHRS, YFSETQ. This chain's CDR3 is CASSPDGYEQYF. The CDR3 DNA sequence: TGCGCCAGCAGCCCGGACGGCTACGAGCAGTACTTC.

This clone turned up a few times. V and J are TRBV4-2 and TRBJ2-3; D is undetermined. Trimming pared 4 bases from V and 6 bases from J, leaving 8 bases between. The CDR3 sequence is 12 residues long. Per the germline V gene, CDR1 is LGHNA and CDR2 is YNFKEQ. The CDR3 reads CASSLHLDTQYF. CDR3 bases: TGTGCCAGCAGCCTACATCTGGATACGCAGTATTTT.

The J gene is TRBJ2-1, the V gene TRBV28, with D unresolved. The germline V and J ends were trimmed by 7 bases and 15 bases, with 19 bases remaining between them. Germline V gene lookup returns CDR1 MDHEN and CDR2 SYDVKM. There are 12 residues in the CDR3. The CDR3 loop reads CASTTLDRNRFF. The CDR3 DNA reads TGTGCCAGCACCACCCTTGACCGAAATCGGTTCTTC.

The rearrangement links TRBV5-5 to TRBJ1-3; 7 positions match TRBD1. The germline gives CDR1 SGHKS, CDR2 YYEKEE (reference sequence). This CDR3 region has 16 residues. Trimming at V came to 5 bases and at J to 5 bases, leaving 13 bases not matched to a gene. Written as DNA, the CDR3 is TGTGCCAGCAGTGAGTTTGACAGGGAACTCCGAAACACCATATATTTT. It specifies CASSEFDRELRNTIYF.

This clone was seen a few times. The V gene is TRBV2, the J gene TRBJ2-7; TRBD2 matches 12 bases. The V segment lost 5 bases and the J segment 5 bases; nucleotides outside the gene matches: 7. The germline CDR1 and CDR2 sequences are SNHLY and FYNNEI. This CDR3 is 15 amino acids long. The CDR3 sequence is CASSFGLAGRNEQYF. The DNA of the CDR3 is TGTGCCAGCAGTTTCGGACTAGCGGGACGAAACGAGCAGTACTTC.

This chain connects TRBV15 to TRBJ1-2, with 7 bases lining up with TRBD1. V was pared by 5 bases and J by 6 bases, with 18 bases of the junction left unmatched. In germline, CDR1 is LNHNV, CDR2 YYDKDF (reference sequence). The CDR3 runs 17 residues. DNA of the CDR3: TGTGCCACCAGCCCAGGATTTCCCCCCTGGGACAGTAATGGCTACACCTTC. Translating it yields CATSPGFPPWDSNGYTF.

V gene TRBV28 combines with J gene TRBJ1-1; D is unresolved. There are 16 residues in the CDR3. Trimming shortened V by 6 bases and J by 0 bases, and 17 bases separated the two germline ends. Germline V gene lookup returns CDR1 MDHEN and CDR2 SYDVKM. CDR3 sequence (DNA): TGTGCCAGCAGCCGCTCCTTTGTGGGCGTGAACACTGAAGCTTTCTTT. Translation: CASSRSFVGVNTEAFF.

V is TRBV2 and J is TRBJ2-7; D not resolved. V lost 3 bases, J lost 3 bases, and 18 bases lay in between. The germline gives CDR1 SNHLY, CDR2 FYNNEI. CDR3 size: 16 residues. The CDR3 loop is CASSDLPPQTNYEQYF. The DNA for the CDR3 is TGTGCCAGCAGTGACCTCCCACCACAAACGAACTACGAGCAGTACTTC.